What follows describes a single T cell receptor beta chain. The antigen is undetermined. After removal of 8 bases from V and 2 bases from J, the junction contained 6 bases not matched to a gene. The CDR3 spans 14 residues. Germline assignment: CDR1 SNHLY and CDR2 FYNNEI. Amplified regions were TCR beta CDR3 sequences from RNA transcripts. The HTBI primer set drove a first-round RT-PCR of the TCR CDR3. Via MiXCR, TCRdb re-called the multiplex PCR reads, giving one row per CDR3 protein. The table has 500,000 to 650,000 distinct CDR3 sequences, over 35% seen once. The source of the sample is a study of T cells in Graves' hyperthyroidism and ophthalmopathy. Study conclusions and caveats: Blood samples included most of the expanded thyroid clonotypes exceeding 0.001.

The TCR comes from an adult woman with Graves' disease, either hyperthyroidism or ophthalmopathy (not recorded which). Sequencing was carried out using peripheral blood or thyroid tissue (not recorded which). The chain employs TRBV2 and TRBJ2-5; 9 positions agree with TRBD1. CDR3 nucleotides: TGTGCCAGCTCCGGGACAGGGAATCAAGAGACCCAGTACTTC. Translating gives CASSGTGNQETQYF. Using reference TRBV2 and TRBJ2-5 for the parts outside the CDR3, the full variable domain is EPEVTQTPSHQVTQMGQEVILRCVPISNHLYFYWYRQILGQKVEFLVSFYNNEISEKSEIFDDQFSVERPDGSNFTLKIRSTKLEDSAMYFCASSGTGNQETQYFGPGTRLLVL.